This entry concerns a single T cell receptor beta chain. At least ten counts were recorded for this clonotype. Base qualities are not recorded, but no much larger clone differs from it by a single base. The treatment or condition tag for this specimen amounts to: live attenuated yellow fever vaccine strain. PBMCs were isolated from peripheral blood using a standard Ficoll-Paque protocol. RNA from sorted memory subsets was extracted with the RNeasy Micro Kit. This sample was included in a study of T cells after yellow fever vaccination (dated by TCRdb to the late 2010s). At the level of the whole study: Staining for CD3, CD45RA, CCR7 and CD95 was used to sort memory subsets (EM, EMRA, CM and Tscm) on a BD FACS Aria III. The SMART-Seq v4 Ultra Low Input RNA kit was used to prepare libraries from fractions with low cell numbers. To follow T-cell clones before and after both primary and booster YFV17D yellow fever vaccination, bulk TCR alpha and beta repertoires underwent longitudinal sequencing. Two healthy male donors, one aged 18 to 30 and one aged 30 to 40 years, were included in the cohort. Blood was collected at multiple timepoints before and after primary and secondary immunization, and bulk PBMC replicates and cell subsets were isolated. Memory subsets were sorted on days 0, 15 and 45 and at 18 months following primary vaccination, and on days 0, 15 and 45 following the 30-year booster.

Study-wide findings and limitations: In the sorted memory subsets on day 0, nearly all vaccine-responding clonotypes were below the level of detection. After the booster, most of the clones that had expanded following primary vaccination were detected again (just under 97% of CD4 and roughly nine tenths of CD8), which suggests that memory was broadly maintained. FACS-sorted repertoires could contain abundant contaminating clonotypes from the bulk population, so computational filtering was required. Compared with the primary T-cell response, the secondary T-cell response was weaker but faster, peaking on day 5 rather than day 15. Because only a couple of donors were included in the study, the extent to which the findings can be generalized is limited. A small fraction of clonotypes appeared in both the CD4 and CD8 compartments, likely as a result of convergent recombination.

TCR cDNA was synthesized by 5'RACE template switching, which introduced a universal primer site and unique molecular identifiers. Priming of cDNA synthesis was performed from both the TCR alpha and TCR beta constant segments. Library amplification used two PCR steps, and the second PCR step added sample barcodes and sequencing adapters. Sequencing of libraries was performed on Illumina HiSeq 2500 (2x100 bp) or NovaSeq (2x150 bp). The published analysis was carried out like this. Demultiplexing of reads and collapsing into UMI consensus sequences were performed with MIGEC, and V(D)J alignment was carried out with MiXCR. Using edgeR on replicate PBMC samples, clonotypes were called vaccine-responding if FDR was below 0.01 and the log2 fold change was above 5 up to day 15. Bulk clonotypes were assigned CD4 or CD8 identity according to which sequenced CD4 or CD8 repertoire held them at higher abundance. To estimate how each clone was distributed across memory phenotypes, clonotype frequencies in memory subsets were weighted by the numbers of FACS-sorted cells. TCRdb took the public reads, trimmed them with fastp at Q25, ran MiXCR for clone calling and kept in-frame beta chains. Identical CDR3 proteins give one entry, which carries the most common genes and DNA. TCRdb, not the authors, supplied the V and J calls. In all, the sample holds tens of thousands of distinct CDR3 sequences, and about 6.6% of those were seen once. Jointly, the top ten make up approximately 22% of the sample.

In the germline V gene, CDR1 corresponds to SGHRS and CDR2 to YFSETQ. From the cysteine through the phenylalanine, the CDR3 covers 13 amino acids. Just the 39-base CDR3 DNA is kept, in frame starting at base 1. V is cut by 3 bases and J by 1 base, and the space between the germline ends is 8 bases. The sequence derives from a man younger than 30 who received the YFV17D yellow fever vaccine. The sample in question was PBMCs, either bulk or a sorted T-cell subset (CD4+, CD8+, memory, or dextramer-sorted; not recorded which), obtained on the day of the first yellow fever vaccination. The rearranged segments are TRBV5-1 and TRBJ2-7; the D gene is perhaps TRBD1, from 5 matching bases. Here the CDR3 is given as CASSYGQSYEQYF. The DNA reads TGCGCCAGCAGCTACGGACAATCCTACGAGCAGTACTTC.